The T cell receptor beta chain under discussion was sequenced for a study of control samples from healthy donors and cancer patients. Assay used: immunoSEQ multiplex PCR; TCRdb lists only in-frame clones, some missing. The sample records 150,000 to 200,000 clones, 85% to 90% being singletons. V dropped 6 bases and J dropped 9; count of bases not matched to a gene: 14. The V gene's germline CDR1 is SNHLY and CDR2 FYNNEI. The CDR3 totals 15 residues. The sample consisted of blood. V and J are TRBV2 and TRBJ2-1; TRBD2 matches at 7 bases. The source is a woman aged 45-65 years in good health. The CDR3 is CASRGGLDPDGEQFF. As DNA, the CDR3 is TGTGCCAGCAGGGGAGGACTAGACCCCGATGGTGAGCAGTTCTTC.